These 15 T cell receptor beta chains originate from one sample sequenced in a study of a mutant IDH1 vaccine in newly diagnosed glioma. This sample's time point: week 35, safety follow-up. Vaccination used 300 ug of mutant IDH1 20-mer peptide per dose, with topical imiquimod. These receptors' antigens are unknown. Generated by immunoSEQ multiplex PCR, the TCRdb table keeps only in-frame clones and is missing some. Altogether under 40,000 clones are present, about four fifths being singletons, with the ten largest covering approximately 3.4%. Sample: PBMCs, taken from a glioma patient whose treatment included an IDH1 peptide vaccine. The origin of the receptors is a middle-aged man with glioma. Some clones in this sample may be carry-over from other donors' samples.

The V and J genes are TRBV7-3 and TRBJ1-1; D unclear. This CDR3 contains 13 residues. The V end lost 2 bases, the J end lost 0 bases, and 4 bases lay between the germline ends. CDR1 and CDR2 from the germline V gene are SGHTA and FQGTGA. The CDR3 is CASSLEMNTEAFF. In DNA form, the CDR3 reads TGTGCCAGCAGCTTAGAAATGAACACTGAAGCTTTCTTT.

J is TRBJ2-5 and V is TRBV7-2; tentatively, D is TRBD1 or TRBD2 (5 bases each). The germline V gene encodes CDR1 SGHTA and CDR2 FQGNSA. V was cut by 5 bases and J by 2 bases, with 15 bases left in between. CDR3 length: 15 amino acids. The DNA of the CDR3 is TGTGCCAGCAGCCCAGACAGTGGGGGACAAGAGACCCAGTACTTC. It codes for CASSPDSGGQETQYF.

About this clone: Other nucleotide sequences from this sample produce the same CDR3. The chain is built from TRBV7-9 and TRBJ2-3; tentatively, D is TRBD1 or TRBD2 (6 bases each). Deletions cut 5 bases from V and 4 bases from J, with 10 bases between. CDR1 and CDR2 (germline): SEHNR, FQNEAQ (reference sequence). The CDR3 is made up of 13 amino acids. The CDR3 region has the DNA TGTGCCAGCAGCCCCCGGGGGCCAGATACGCAGTATTTT. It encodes CASSPRGPDTQYF.

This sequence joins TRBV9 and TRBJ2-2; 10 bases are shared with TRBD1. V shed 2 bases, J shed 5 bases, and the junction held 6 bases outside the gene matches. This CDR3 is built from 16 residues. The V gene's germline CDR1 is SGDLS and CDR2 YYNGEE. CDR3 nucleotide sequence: TGTGCCAGCAGCGTTCGACAGGGGGCCGGAACCGGGGAGCTGTTTTTT. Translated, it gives CASSVRQGAGTGELFF.

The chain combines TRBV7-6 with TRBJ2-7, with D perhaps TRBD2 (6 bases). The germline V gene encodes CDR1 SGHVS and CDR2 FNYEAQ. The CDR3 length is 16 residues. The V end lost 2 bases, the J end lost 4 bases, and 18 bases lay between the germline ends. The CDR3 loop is CASSLLSVGTRYEQYF. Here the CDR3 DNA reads TGTGCCAGCAGCTTATTATCGGTTGGGACTCGATACGAGCAGTACTTC.

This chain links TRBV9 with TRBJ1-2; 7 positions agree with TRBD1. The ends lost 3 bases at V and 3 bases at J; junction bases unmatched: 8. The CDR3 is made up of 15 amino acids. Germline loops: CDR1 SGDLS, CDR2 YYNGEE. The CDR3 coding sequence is TGTGCCAGCAGCGGTACCCGGGACAGCTACTATGGCTACACCTTC. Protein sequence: CASSGTRDSYYGYTF.

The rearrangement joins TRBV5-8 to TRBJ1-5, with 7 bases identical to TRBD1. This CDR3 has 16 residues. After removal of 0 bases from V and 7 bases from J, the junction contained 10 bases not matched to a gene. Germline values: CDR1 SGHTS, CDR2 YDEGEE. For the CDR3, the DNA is TGTGCCAGCAGCTTGGACCCCGACAGGGTGCGGCAGCCCCAGCATTTT. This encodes CASSLDPDRVRQPQHF. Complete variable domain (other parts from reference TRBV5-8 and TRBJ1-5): EAGVTQSPTHLIKTRGQQATLRCSPISGHTSVYWYQQALGLGLQFLLWYDEGEERNRGNFPPRFSGRQFPNYSSELNVNALELEDSALYLCASSLDPDRVRQPQHFGDGTRLSIL.

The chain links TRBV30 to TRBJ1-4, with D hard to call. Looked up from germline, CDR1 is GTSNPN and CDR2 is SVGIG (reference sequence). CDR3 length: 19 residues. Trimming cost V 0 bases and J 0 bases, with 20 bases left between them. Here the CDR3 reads CAWSVQMAFIHATNEKLFF. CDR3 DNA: TGTGCCTGGAGTGTACAAATGGCATTTATACATGCAACTAATGAAAAACTGTTTTTT. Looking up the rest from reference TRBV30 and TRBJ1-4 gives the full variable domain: SQTIHQWPATLVQPVGSPLSLECTVEGTSNPNLYWYRQAAGRGLQLLFYSVGIGQISSEVPQNLSASRPQDRQFILSSKKLLLSDSGFYLCAWSVQMAFIHATNEKLFFGSGTQLSVL.

CDR3 sequence: CASSLDLGNSPLHF. The DNA of the CDR3 is TGTGCCAGCAGCTTAGATCTTGGGAATTCACCCCTCCACTTT. The chain recombines TRBV11-2 with TRBJ1-6, with no clear D. The CDR3 is 14 residues long. From germline, CDR1 is SGHAT and CDR2 FQNNGV. Trimming left V 0 bases short and J 7 bases short, with 7 bases between. The full variable domain, with the rest looked up from reference TRBV11-2 and TRBJ1-6, is EAGVAQSPRYKIIEKRQSVAFWCNPISGHATLYWYQQILGQGPKLLIQFQNNGVVDDSQLPKDRFSAERLKGVDSTLKIQPAKLEDSAVYLCASSLDLGNSPLHFGNGTRLTVT.

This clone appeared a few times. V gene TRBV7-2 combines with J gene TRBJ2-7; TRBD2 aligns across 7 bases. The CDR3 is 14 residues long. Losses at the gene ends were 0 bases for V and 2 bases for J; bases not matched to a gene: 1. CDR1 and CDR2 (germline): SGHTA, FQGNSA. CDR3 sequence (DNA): TGTGCCAGCAGCTTAGCGGCGGGGGCCTACGAGCAGTACTTC. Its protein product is CASSLAAGAYEQYF.

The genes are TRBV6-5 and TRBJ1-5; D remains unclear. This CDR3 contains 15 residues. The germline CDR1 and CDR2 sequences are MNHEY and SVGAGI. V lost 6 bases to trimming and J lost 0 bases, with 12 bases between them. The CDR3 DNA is TGTGCCAGCAGCCTAACTGTTTATAGCAATCAGCCCCAGCATTTT. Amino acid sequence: CASSLTVYSNQPQHF.

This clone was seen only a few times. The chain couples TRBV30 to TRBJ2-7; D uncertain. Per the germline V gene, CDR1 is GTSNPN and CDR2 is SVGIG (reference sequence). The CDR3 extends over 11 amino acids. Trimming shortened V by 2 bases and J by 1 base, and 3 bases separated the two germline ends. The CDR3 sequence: CAWSWSYEQYF. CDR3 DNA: TGTGCCTGGAGTTGGTCCTACGAGCAGTACTTC.

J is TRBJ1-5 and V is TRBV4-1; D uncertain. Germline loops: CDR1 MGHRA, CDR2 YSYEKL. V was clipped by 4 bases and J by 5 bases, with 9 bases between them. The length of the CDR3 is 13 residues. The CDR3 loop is CASSPLLDQPQHF. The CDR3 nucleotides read TGCGCCAGCAGCCCACTACTGGATCAGCCCCAGCATTTT.

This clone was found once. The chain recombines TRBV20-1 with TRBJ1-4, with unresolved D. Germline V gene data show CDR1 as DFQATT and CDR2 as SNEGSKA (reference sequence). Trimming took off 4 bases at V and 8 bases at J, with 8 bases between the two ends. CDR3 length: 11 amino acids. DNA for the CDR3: TGCAGTGCTAAAGACCGGGAAAAACTGTTTTTT. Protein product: CSAKDREKLFF.

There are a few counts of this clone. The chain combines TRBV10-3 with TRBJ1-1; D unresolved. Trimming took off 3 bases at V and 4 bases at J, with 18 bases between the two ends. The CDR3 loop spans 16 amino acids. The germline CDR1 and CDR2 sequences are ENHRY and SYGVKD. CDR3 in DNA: TGTGCCATCAGTGACTCCTCGGCACCTGGGAGCACTGAAGCTTTCTTT. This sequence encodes CAISDSSAPGSTEAFF.